The 29 T cell receptor beta chains below were found in one sample sequenced in a study of CD8 T cells in Susac syndrome. RNA was extracted with the RNeasy kit, and a quantity of roughly 0.45 to 1 ug was reverse transcribed using random hexamers. Via MiXCR, TCRdb re-called the immunoSEQ multiplex PCR reads, giving one row per CDR3 protein. Among 40,000 to 55,000 distinct CDR3 sequences listed, more than 85% were seen once. Source material: CD8+ T cells from PBMCs. The origin of the receptors is a human donor in good health.

The chain uses TRBV11-2 and TRBJ1-1; D remains unclear. V lost 5 bases, J lost 1 base, and 8 bases lay in between. The length of the CDR3 is 13 residues. Per the germline V gene, CDR1 is SGHAT and CDR2 is FQNNGV. As DNA, the CDR3 is TGTGCCAGCAGCCCGCTGGGGAACACTGAAGCTTTCTTT. It specifies CASSPLGNTEAFF.

This clonotype has just one count. The chain is built from TRBV7-9 and TRBJ2-5; 9 bases are a match to TRBD1. Losses at the gene ends were 0 bases for V and 2 bases for J; bases not matched to a gene: 1. The CDR3 runs to 15 residues. Germline V gives CDR1 SEHNR, CDR2 FQNEAQ (reference sequence). The CDR3 DNA follows: TGTGCCAGCAGCTTAGCCGGGACAGGGCAAGAGACCCAGTACTTC. Its translation is CASSLAGTGQETQYF.

The rearrangement links TRBV13 to TRBJ2-7, with 7 nucleotides matching TRBD1. V lost 2 bases to trimming and J lost 2 bases; unmatched junction nucleotides: 9. The CDR3 is 16 amino acids. CDR1 is PRHDT and CDR2 is FYEKMQ in the germline V gene (reference sequence). CDR3 residues: CASSLSHRDSTYEQYF. As DNA, the CDR3 is TGTGCCAGCAGCTTAAGTCACAGGGACAGTACCTACGAGCAGTACTTC.

The rearrangement uses TRBV2 and TRBJ1-2; TRBD1 agrees at 7 bases. The CDR3 totals 15 residues. The V and J ends lost 2 bases and 3 bases, in that order; junction bases with no gene match: 6. Germline CDR1 reads SNHLY; CDR2 reads FYNNEI. The CDR3 protein is CASSERWQGDYGYTF. The DNA of the CDR3 is TGTGCCAGCAGTGAACGTTGGCAGGGGGACTATGGCTACACCTTC.

The chain employs TRBV7-9 and TRBJ1-4; TRBD1 is a possible D gene (6 bases). V lost 2 bases, J lost 7 bases, and 23 bases lay in between. This CDR3 region has 18 residues. CDR1 and CDR2 from the germline V gene are SEHNR and FQNEAQ (reference sequence). The CDR3 DNA sequence: TGTGCCAGCAGCTTAAATCCGAGTCAGGGGACACCTTCTGAAAAACTGTTTTTT. This encodes CASSLNPSQGTPSEKLFF.

The J gene is TRBJ2-1, the V gene TRBV4-3, with D maybe TRBD1 (6 bases). CDR1 is LGHNA and CDR2 is YSLEER in the germline V gene. The CDR3 loop spans 16 amino acids. The V and J ends lost 1 base and 3 bases respectively, with 13 bases between them. CDR3 sequence: CASSQATGLYYNEQFF. Here the CDR3 DNA reads TGCGCCAGCAGCCAAGCGACAGGTTTATACTACAATGAGCAGTTCTTC.

V and J are TRBV7-2 and TRBJ2-7, with D unresolved. CDR3 length: 13 residues. Germline V gene lookup returns CDR1 SGHTA and CDR2 FQGNSA. Trimming left V 2 bases short and J 2 bases short, with 7 bases between. The CDR3 DNA is TGTGCCAGCAGCTTATTCGAAACCTACGAGCAGTACTTC. Protein product: CASSLFETYEQYF. The full variable domain, its missing parts supplied by reference TRBV7-2 and TRBJ2-7, is GAGVSQSPSNKVTEKGKDVELRCDPISGHTALYWYRQSLGQGLEFLIYFQGNSAPDKSGLPSDRFSAERTGGSVSTLTIQRTQQEDSAVYLCASSLFETYEQYFGPGTRLTVT.

The chain is built from TRBV2 and TRBJ2-1; no clear D. Trimming removed 11 bases at V and 6 bases at J, with 11 bases between. This CDR3 contains 11 residues. Germline V gene lookup returns CDR1 SNHLY and CDR2 FYNNEI. CDR3 loop: CAVPTFNEQFF. The CDR3 DNA reads as TGTGCCGTTCCGACTTTCAATGAGCAGTTCTTC. Combining the CDR3 with reference TRBV2 and TRBJ2-1 gives the whole variable domain EPEVTQTPSHQVTQMGQEVILRCVPISNHLYFYWYRQILGQKVEFLVSFYNNEISEKSEIFDDQFSVERPDGSNFTLKIRSTKLEDSAMYFCAVPTFNEQFFGPGTRLTVL.

The chain carries TRBV30 and TRBJ2-1, with D possibly matching TRBD1 (5 bases). The V end lost 6 bases, the J end lost 0 bases, and 12 bases lay between the germline ends. This CDR3 contains 14 residues. Per the germline V gene, CDR1 is GTSNPN and CDR2 is SVGIG (reference sequence). The CDR3 coding sequence is TGTGCCTGCACCTTAGACAGCTCCTACAATGAGCAGTTCTTC. Amino acids: CACTLDSSYNEQFF.

The chain employs TRBV6-2 or TRBV6-3 and TRBJ2-1, with D hard to call. Germline V lookup: CDR1 MNHEY, CDR2 SVGEGT. The CDR3 totals 13 residues. The V end lost 7 bases, the J end lost 6 bases, and 13 bases lay between the germline ends. The CDR3 DNA reads TGTGCCAGCACCGTCCGACTGATCAATGAGCAGTTCTTC. Its protein is CASTVRLINEQFF.

J is TRBJ2-2 and V is TRBV12-3 or TRBV12-4, with 8 bases fitting TRBD2. Trimming removed 5 bases from V and 6 bases from J; junction bases left unmatched: 8. The CDR3 extends over 15 amino acids. The CDR3 nucleotides are TGTGCCAGCAGTATCAGCGGGAGCCCCCCCGGGGAGCTGTTTTTT. The encoded protein is CASSISGSPPGELFF.

The genes are TRBV19 and TRBJ1-1; 7 bases are a match to TRBD1. Germline lookup yields CDR1 LNHDA and CDR2 SQIVND (reference sequence). The CDR3 extends over 14 amino acids. Trimming cost V 7 bases and J 1 base; bases outside gene matches: 6. The CDR3 protein is CASTFRGGNTEAFF. The CDR3 nucleotides read TGTGCCAGTACGTTCAGGGGGGGGAACACTGAAGCTTTCTTT.

The table lists this clonotype with a few counts. This chain uses TRBV6-5 with TRBJ1-2, with D unclear. V was pared by 0 bases and J by 7 bases, with 6 bases between. The CDR3 contains 12 residues. CDR1 is MNHEY and CDR2 is SVGAGI in the germline V gene. Here the CDR3 reads CASSYSGTGYTF. In DNA form, the CDR3 reads TGTGCCAGCAGTTACTCGGGCACTGGCTACACCTTC.

The V call is TRBV7-9, the J call TRBJ1-2; the match to TRBD1 covers 7 bases. The V segment lost 1 base and the J segment 3 bases; nucleotides outside the gene matches: 2. The germline gives CDR1 SEHNR, CDR2 FQNEAQ (reference sequence). The CDR3 runs to 14 residues. The DNA for the CDR3 is TGTGCCAGCAGCTTAGGGACAGGACACTATGGCTACACCTTC. This sequence encodes CASSLGTGHYGYTF.

The chain is built from TRBV12-3 or TRBV12-4 and TRBJ1-5; perhaps TRBD1 as D (5 bases). This CDR3 is built from 15 residues. V dropped 2 bases and J dropped 3 bases, with 11 bases sitting between them. CDR3 sequence reads: CASSLWGESNQPQHF. The CDR3 DNA sequence: TGTGCCAGCAGTTTATGGGGGGAGTCCAATCAGCCCCAGCATTTT.

The rearrangement uses TRBV5-8 and TRBJ1-1; 7 bases align to TRBD1. Losses at the gene ends were 2 bases for V and 3 bases for J; bases not matched to a gene: 4. This CDR3 is 14 amino acids long. Germline CDR1 SGHTS, CDR2 YDEGEE. Written as DNA, the CDR3 is TGTGCCAGCAGCTTACGCAGGGGGGACACTGAAGCTTTCTTT. Protein product: CASSLRRGDTEAFF.

The chain links TRBV7-2 to TRBJ2-7, with 11 bases identical to TRBD2. V dropped 3 bases and J dropped 0; count of bases not matched to a gene: 7. The CDR3 has 17 residues. Germline V lookup: CDR1 SGHTA, CDR2 FQGNSA. CDR3 nucleotide sequence: TGTGCCAGCAGCTTCCCTAGCGGGAGGCCCCTCTCCTACGAGCAGTACTTC. It codes for CASSFPSGRPLSYEQYF.

The chain recombines TRBV3-1 with TRBJ2-5, with 9 bases aligning to TRBD2. Germline CDR1 reads LGHDT; CDR2 reads YNNKEL (reference sequence). This CDR3 spans 17 amino acids. V lost 3 bases and J lost 4; bases outside the gene matches: 12. CDR3 residues: CASSHLQPGTSRETQYF. In nucleotides, the CDR3 is TGTGCCAGCAGCCACCTTCAGCCCGGGACTAGCAGAGAGACCCAGTACTTC.

This CDR3 is CASSLEGQGSNEQFF. DNA of the CDR3: TGTGCCAGCAGCTTGGAGGGACAGGGGTCAAATGAGCAGTTCTTC. The chain recombines TRBV5-4 with TRBJ2-1; the match to TRBD1 covers 10 bases. The CDR3 has 15 amino acids. The J segment lost 7 bases and the V segment lost 0 bases, leaving 4 bases of the junction unmatched. Per the germline V gene, CDR1 is SGHNT and CDR2 is YYREEE (reference sequence).

This chain joins TRBV7-9 and TRBJ1-5; D gene uncertain. With 4 bases removed from V and 4 bases from J, the gap between germline ends came to 8 bases. Germline V gene data show CDR1 as SEHNR and CDR2 as FQNEAQ (reference sequence). The CDR3 extends over 13 amino acids. CDR3 protein: CASSSGLNQPQHF. The CDR3 DNA is TGTGCCAGCAGCTCCGGGTTGAATCAGCCCCAGCATTTT.

In this sample, this clonotype turned up once. The J gene is TRBJ1-5, the V gene TRBV10-3; D may be TRBD1 (6 bases). CDR3 size: 15 residues. V dropped 8 bases and J dropped 2 bases, with 16 bases sitting between them. Germline V gene sequence: CDR1 ENHRY, CDR2 SYGVKD. The CDR3 spells CAIAAGEGGNQPQHF. Written as DNA, the CDR3 is TGTGCCATCGCCGCAGGGGAAGGCGGCAATCAGCCCCAGCATTTT.

The chain employs TRBV9 and TRBJ2-1; 10 bases map to TRBD2. This CDR3 contains 17 residues. Germline assignment: CDR1 SGDLS and CDR2 YYNGEE. The trim removed 5 bases at V and 5 bases at J, leaving 13 bases unmatched. The CDR3 spells CASSDPGLAIIDNEQFF. The CDR3 region has the DNA TGTGCCAGCAGTGATCCGGGACTAGCGATAATCGACAATGAGCAGTTCTTC.

This chain connects TRBV12-3 or TRBV12-4 to TRBJ1-1; D is unclear. Trimming took off 3 bases at V and 2 bases at J, with 7 bases between the two ends. This CDR3 region has 13 residues. Written as DNA, the CDR3 is TGTGCCAGCAGTTTCGCGGTAAACACTGAAGCTTTCTTT. It is translated as CASSFAVNTEAFF.

CDR3 bases: TGTGCCAGCAGGTCCCGGGCCTCGATTTTGGGGACCGGGGAGCTGTTTTTT. This sequence encodes CASRSRASILGTGELFF. The chain uses TRBV12-3 or TRBV12-4 and TRBJ2-2; D call uncertain. The V end lost 6 bases, the J end lost 5 bases, and 22 bases lay between the germline ends. The CDR3 runs to 17 residues.

This clonotype showed up just once. This chain's CDR3 is CASGSTGFSYNEQFF. The CDR3 nucleotides read TGTGCCAGTGGATCGACAGGGTTTAGCTACAATGAGCAGTTCTTC. The chain has TRBV19 and TRBJ2-1; 7 nucleotides line up with TRBD1. Germline values: CDR1 LNHDA, CDR2 SQIVND (reference sequence). Trimming cost V 8 bases and J 3 bases; bases outside gene matches: 10. The CDR3 sequence is 15 residues long.

The chain has TRBV6-5 and TRBJ2-7; 8 positions agree with TRBD2. In germline, CDR1 is MNHEY, CDR2 SVGAGI. This CDR3 is built from 17 residues. The V segment lost 2 bases and the J segment 4 bases; nucleotides outside the gene matches: 13. The CDR3 DNA is TGTGCCAGCAGTTACAGGCCTAGCGGGCCCGAGGAGTACGAGCAGTACTTC. Protein: CASSYRPSGPEEYEQYF.

The CDR3 region is CASSPWRERTGELFF. The CDR3 region has the DNA TGTGCCAGCTCACCGTGGCGGGAGCGCACCGGGGAGCTGTTTTTT. The V call is TRBV18, the J call TRBJ2-2; TRBD2 agrees at 7 bases. J lost 4 bases, V lost 3 bases, and 5 bases had no gene match. The CDR3 runs to 15 residues. Germline assignment: CDR1 KGHSH and CDR2 LQKENI.

V gene TRBV29-1 combines with J gene TRBJ2-7; 7 bases fit TRBD2. The CDR3 is made up of 14 amino acids. Germline CDR1 and CDR2: SQVTM and ANQGSEA. V dropped 4 bases and J dropped 2; count of bases not matched to a gene: 8. The CDR3 loop reads CSVGGGGTPYEQYF. The DNA of the CDR3 is TGCAGCGTTGGGGGGGGAGGGACCCCCTACGAGCAGTACTTC.

The chain is built from TRBV5-1 and TRBJ2-1, with D possibly TRBD1 on 5 matching bases. Trimming cost V 5 bases and J 0 bases, with 12 bases left between them. In germline, CDR1 is SGHRS, CDR2 YFSETQ. The CDR3 spans 15 residues. This CDR3 reads CASSDSNPSYNEQFF. DNA of the CDR3: TGCGCCAGCAGTGACAGTAACCCCTCCTACAATGAGCAGTTCTTC. The full variable domain, in which reference TRBV5-1 and TRBJ2-1 provide the parts outside the CDR3, is KAGVTQTPRYLIKTRGQQVTLSCSPISGHRSVSWYQQTPGQGLQFLFEYFSETQRNKGNFPGRFSGRQFSNSRSEMNVSTLELGDSALYLCASSDSNPSYNEQFFGPGTRLTVL.